This TCR beta chain was obtained from a study of blood T cell repertoires in COVID-19. The CDR3 is made up of 13 amino acids. Germline CDR1 reads MGHRA; CDR2 reads YSYEKL. Trimming removed 0 bases from V and 8 bases from J, with 5 bases in between. This table comes from immunoSEQ multiplex PCR, and its TCRdb copy is limited to in-frame clones, with some not included. The table records some 250,000 clones, roughly 85% of them present only once. This receptor was obtained from a woman in her 50s who had recovered from COVID-19. The sequencing input was PBMCs or T cells enriched from blood (not recorded which). The chain recombines TRBV4-1 with TRBJ1-6; no clear D. CDR3 sequence reads: CASSQDYDSPLHF. The CDR3 DNA reads as TGCGCCAGCAGCCAAGATTATGATTCACCCCTCCACTTT.